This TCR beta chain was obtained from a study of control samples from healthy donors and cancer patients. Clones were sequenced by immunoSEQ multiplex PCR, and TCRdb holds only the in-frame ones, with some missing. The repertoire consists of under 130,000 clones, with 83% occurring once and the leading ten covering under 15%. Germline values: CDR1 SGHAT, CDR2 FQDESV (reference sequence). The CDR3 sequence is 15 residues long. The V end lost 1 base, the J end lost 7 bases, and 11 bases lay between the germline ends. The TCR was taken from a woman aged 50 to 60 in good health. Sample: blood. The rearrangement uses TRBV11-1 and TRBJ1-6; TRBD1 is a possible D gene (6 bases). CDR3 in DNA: TGTGCCAGCAGCTTAGTGGACAGCCTGAATTCACCCCTCCACTTT. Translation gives CASSLVDSLNSPLHF. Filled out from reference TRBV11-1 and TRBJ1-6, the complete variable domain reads EAEVAQSPRYKITEKSQAVAFWCDPISGHATLYWYRQILGQGPELLVQFQDESVVDDSQLPKDRFSAERLKGVDSTLKIQPAELGDSAMYLCASSLVDSLNSPLHFGNGTRLTVT.